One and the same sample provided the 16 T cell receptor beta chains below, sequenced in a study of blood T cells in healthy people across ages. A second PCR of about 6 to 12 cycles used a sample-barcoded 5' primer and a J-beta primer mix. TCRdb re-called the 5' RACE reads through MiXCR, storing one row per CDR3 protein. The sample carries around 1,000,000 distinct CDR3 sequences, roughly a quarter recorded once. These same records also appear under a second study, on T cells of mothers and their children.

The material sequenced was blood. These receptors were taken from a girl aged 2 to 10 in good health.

As DNA, the CDR3 is TGTGCCAGCTCACCTGCAGGAAGGGGAGAGACCCAGTACTTC. Protein sequence: CASSPAGRGETQYF. This chain connects TRBV18 to TRBJ2-5; tentatively, D is TRBD1 (5 bases). V was clipped by 3 bases and J by 4 bases, with 12 bases between them. The CDR3 length is 14 residues. Germline V gene data show CDR1 as KGHSH and CDR2 as LQKENI.

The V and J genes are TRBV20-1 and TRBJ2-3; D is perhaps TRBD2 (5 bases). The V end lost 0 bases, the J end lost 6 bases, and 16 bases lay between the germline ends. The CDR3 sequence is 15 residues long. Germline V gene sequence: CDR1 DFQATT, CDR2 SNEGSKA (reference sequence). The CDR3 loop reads CSARDLASLEDTQYF. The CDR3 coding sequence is TGCAGTGCTAGAGATCTGGCTAGCTTAGAGGATACGCAGTATTTT.

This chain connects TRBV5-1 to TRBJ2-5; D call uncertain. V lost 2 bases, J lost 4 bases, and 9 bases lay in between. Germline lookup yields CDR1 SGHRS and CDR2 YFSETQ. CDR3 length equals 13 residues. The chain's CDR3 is CASSFEVPETQYF. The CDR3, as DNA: TGCGCCAGCAGCTTCGAAGTCCCAGAGACCCAGTACTTC. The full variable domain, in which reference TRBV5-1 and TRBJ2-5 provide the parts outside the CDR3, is KAGVTQTPRYLIKTRGQQVTLSCSPISGHRSVSWYQQTPGQGLQFLFEYFSETQRNKGNFPGRFSGRQFSNSRSEMNVSTLELGDSALYLCASSFEVPETQYFGPGTRLLVL.

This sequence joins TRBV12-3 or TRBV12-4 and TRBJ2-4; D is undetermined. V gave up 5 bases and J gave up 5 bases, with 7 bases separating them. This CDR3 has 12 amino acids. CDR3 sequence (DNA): TGTGCCAGCAGTCCTGTCCAAAACATTCAGTACTTC. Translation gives CASSPVQNIQYF.

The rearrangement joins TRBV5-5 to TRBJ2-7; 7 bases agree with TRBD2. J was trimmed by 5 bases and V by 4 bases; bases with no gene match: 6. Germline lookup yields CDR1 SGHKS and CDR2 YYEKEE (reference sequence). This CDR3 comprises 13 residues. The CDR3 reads CASSPRAGDEQYF. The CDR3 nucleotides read TGTGCCAGCAGCCCCCGGGCGGGAGACGAGCAGTACTTC.

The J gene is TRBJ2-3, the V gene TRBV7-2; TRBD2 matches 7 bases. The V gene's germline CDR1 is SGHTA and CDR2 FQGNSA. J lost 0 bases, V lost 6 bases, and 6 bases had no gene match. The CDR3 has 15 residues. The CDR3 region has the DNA TGTGCCAGCAGACTGACAGCGGGAAGCACAGATACGCAGTATTTT. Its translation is CASRLTAGSTDTQYF.

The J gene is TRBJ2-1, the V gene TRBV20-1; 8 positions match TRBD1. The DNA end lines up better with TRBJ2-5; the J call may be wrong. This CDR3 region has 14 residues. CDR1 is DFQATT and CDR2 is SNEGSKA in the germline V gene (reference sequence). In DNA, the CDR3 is TGCAGTGCTGGGCAGACAGGGGTCGGGGAGACCCAGTACTTC. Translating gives CSAGQTGVGETQYF.

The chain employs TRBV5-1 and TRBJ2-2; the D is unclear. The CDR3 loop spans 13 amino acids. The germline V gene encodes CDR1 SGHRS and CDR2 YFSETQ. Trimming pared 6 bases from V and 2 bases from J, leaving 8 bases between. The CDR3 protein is CASMGTNTGELFF. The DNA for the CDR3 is TGCGCCAGCATGGGCACCAACACCGGGGAGCTGTTTTTT.

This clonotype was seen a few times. CDR3 coding DNA: TGTGCCAGCAGTCGAGGTCCTTCAGAAGAAAAACTGTTTTTT. Protein product: CASSRGPSEEKLFF. The rearrangement uses TRBV28 and TRBJ1-4; D not certain. In germline, CDR1 is MDHEN, CDR2 SYDVKM. Trimming stripped 5 bases from V and 8 bases from J, with 15 bases between. There are 14 residues in the CDR3.

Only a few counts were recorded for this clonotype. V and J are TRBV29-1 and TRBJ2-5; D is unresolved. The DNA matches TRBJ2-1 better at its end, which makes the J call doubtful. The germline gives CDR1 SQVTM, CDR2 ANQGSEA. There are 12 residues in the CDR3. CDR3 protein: CSVARLSNEQFF. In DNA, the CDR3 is TGCAGCGTTGCCAGGCTGAGCAATGAGCAGTTCTTC.

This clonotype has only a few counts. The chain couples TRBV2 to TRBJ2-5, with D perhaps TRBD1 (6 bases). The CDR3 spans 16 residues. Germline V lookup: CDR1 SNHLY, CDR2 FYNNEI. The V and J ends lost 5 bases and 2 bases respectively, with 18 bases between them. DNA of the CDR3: TGTGCCAGCAGTTTGACCGGGACACTTAAACAAGAGACCCAGTACTTC. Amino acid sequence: CASSLTGTLKQETQYF.

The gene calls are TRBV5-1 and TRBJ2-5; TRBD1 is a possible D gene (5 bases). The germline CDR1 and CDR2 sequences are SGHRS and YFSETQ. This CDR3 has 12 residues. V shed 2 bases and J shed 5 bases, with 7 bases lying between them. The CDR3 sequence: CASSFHRETQYF. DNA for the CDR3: TGCGCCAGCAGCTTCCACAGGGAGACCCAGTACTTC.

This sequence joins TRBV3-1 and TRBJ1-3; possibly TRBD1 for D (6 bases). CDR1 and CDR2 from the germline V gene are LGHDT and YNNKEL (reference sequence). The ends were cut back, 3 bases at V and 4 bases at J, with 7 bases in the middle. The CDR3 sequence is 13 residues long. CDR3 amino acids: CASSQGGGNTIYF. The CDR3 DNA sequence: TGTGCCAGCAGCCAGGGGGGCGGAAACACCATATATTTT.

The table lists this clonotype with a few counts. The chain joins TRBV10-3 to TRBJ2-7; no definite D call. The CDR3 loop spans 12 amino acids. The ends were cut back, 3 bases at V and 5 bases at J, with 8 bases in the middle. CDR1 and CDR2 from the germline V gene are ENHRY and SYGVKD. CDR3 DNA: TGTGCCATCAGTGAACCAACGCACGAGCAGTACTTC. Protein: CAISEPTHEQYF.

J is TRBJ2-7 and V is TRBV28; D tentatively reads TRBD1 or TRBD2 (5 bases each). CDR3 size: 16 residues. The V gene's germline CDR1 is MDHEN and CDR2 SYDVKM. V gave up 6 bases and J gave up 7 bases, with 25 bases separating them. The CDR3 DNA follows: TGTGCCAGCAGCAGCGTTTTGTCGAGGGGCATGGGGGAGCAGTACTTC. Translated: CASSSVLSRGMGEQYF.

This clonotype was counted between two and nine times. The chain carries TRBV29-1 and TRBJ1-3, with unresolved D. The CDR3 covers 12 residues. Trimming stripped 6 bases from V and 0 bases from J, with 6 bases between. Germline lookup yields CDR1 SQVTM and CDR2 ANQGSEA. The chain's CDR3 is CSVLYSGNTIYF. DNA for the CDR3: TGCAGCGTGTTATACTCTGGAAACACCATATATTTT.